The 9 T cell receptor beta chains below were found in one sample sequenced in a study of shared clonotypes between healthy human individuals. Clones were sequenced by immunoSEQ multiplex PCR, and TCRdb holds only the in-frame ones, with some missing. The sample yields a few million clones, roughly nine tenths seen once. The sequencing input was naive CD4+ T cells sorted from blood. Subset specified: CD45RA+ positively selected. These receptors came from a man aged 18 to 30 in good health.

The V and J genes are TRBV4-3 and TRBJ2-7; the match to TRBD2 covers 9 bases. Per the germline V gene, CDR1 is LGHNA and CDR2 is YSLEER. CDR3 length equals 15 residues. V was clipped by 1 base and J by 3 bases; unmatched bases: 4. The CDR3 spells CASSQVPSGNYEQYF. The DNA for the CDR3 is TGCGCCAGCAGCCAAGTGCCTAGCGGGAACTACGAGCAGTACTTC.

The chain couples TRBV5-1 to TRBJ2-2, with D unclear. V was cut by 4 bases and J by 6 bases, with 19 bases left in between. The CDR3 is 16 amino acids. CDR1 SGHRS and CDR2 YFSETQ come from the germline V gene. The CDR3 coding sequence is TGCGCCAGCAGCCCGGTTGTCACCCTCGGAGCCGGGGAGCTGTTTTTT. Translating gives CASSPVVTLGAGELFF.

This chain joins TRBV6-5 and TRBJ1-5; TRBD1 matches 8 bases. Trimming took 5 bases from V and 7 from J; bases not matched to a gene: 7. Germline CDR1 and CDR2: MNHEY and SVGAGI. The CDR3 has 14 residues. DNA of the CDR3: TGTGCCAGCAGTCCCGACAGGGGTGAACAGCCCCAGCATTTT. Amino acids: CASSPDRGEQPQHF.

This sequence joins TRBV5-1 and TRBJ1-3, with D tentatively TRBD1 (5 bases). V was clipped by 4 bases and J by 6 bases, with 20 bases between them. Germline CDR1 and CDR2: SGHRS and YFSETQ. The CDR3 is 16 residues long. The CDR3, as DNA: TGCGCCAGCAGCCAAGGCCTTATGGGGGAGGCAAACACCATATATTTT. This sequence encodes CASSQGLMGEANTIYF.

This chain uses TRBV5-1 with TRBJ2-5; D possibly matches TRBD1 or TRBD2 (5 bases each). The CDR3 covers 15 residues. V lost 5 bases and J 2 bases, leaving 16 bases between the germline ends. The V gene's germline CDR1 is SGHRS and CDR2 YFSETQ. CDR3 nucleotides: TGCGCCAGCAGATTCGAGGGGTTCCCTCAAGAGACCCAGTACTTC. Encoded protein: CASRFEGFPQETQYF.

This chain joins TRBV6-5 and TRBJ2-3; TRBD2 might be the D (5 bases). CDR3 size: 15 residues. CDR1 MNHEY and CDR2 SVGAGI come from the germline V gene. The ends were cut back, 6 bases at V and 0 bases at J, with 13 bases in the middle. The CDR3 DNA is TGTGCCAGCAGCCCGGGGTGGGTTAGCACAGATACGCAGTATTTT. This translates into CASSPGWVSTDTQYF.

This chain joins TRBV2 and TRBJ1-2; 7 nucleotides line up with TRBD1. Germline values: CDR1 SNHLY, CDR2 FYNNEI. CDR3 length: 15 residues. V dropped 0 bases and J dropped 2; count of bases not matched to a gene: 3. CDR3 loop: CASSEAAGGNYGYTF. Here the CDR3 DNA reads TGTGCCAGCAGTGAAGCGGCAGGGGGAAACTATGGCTACACCTTC. The full variable domain, its missing parts supplied by reference TRBV2 and TRBJ1-2, is EPEVTQTPSHQVTQMGQEVILRCVPISNHLYFYWYRQILGQKVEFLVSFYNNEISEKSEIFDDQFSVERPDGSNFTLKIRSTKLEDSAMYFCASSEAAGGNYGYTFGSGTRLTVV.

This chain uses TRBV21-1 with TRBJ1-2. TRBV21-1 is labeled a pseudogene. The CDR3 runs 15 residues. The CDR3 reads CASSTPGEINYGYTF. CDR3 in DNA: TGTGCCAGCAGCACCCCCGGCGAGATAAACTATGGCTACACCTTC.

The chain carries TRBV7-9 and TRBJ2-1; 12 positions agree with TRBD2. V was clipped by 4 bases and J by 7 bases; unmatched bases: 17. This CDR3 comprises 19 residues. CDR1 is SEHNR and CDR2 is FQNEAQ in the germline V gene (reference sequence). This chain's CDR3 is CASSSNLAGGIVTANEQFF. The CDR3 DNA follows: TGTGCCAGCAGCTCCAATCTAGCGGGAGGGATAGTTACGGCGAATGAGCAGTTCTTC.